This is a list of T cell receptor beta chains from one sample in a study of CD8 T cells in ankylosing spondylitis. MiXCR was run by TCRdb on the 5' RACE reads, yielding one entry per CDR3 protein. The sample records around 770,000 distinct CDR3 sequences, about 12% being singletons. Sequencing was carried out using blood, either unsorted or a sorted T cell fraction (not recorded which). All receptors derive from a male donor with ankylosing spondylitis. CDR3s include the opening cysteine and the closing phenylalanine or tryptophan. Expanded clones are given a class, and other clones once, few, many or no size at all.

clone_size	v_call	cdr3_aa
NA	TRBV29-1	CSVRRDRENTEAFF
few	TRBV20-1	CSASTGGDGTQYF
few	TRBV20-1	CSARDALAGPYNEQFF
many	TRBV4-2	CASSQVGGYGYTF
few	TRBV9	CASSVRGAGAGNTIYF
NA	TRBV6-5	CASSYSGLPLTF
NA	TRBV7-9	CASSSTNQLAYF
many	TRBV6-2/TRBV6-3	CASRDSNQPQHF
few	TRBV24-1	CATSDATNTEAFF
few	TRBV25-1	CASSDLRTVEKLFF
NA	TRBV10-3	CAISEETLDTQYF
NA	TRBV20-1	CSAIKGQSSGANVLTF
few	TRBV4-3	CASSRKGGAGYEQYF
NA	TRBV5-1	CASSPGPTLEQYF
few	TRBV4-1	CASSRTETGGFEQYF
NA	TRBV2	CASRTEETQYF
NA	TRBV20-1	CSASSRGTRGAYNEQFF
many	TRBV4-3	CASSQGNGKGITDTQYF
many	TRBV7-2	CASSLGARSSYEQYF
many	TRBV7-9	CASSIDGGRQFF
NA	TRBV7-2	CASSLGQRGGTDTQYF
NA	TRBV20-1	CSAPWLNTEAFF
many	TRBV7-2	CASSLGQNSPLHF
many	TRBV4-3	CASSQVGTSGTDTQYF
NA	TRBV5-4	CASSFEFQPQHF
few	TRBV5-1	CASSLAIGSGYTF
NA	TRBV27	CAAGDWEGLETQYF
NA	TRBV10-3	CAIRGAGQPQHF
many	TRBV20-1	CSARGSGSSYNEQFF
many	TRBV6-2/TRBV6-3	CASSYSTRGVNNQPQHF
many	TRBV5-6	CASSIGLAGDEQYF
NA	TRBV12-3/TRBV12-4	CASSLSVPPYEQYF
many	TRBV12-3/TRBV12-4	CASSLWRRLNIQYF
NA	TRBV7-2	CASSLDWNSAEAFF
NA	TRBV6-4	CASSVYSGTDTQYF
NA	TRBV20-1	CSAGRTGENTGELFF
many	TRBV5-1	CASGRGSLNEQFF
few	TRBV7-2	CASSSDSGEQFF
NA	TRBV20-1	CSLSRPTIGTEAFF
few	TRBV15	CATSDSPSWETQYF
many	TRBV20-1	CSARGTGEAYGYTF
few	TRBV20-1	CSAELAGVYNEQFF
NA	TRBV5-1	CASSRGPGGLRNSPLHF
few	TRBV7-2	CASSFLGLTAFF
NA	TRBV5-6	CASSRARDDDEQFF
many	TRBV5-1	CASSLTGLGEQYF
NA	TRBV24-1	CATSDDLSGANVLTF
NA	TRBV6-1	CASRTDRSTDTQYF
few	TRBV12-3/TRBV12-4	CASTSPGGRSQPQHF
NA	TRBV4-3	CASSQQGQGYGYTF
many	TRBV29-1	CSVDELLEAFF
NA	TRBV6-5	CASSYSGGRVSTDTQYF
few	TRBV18	CASSPPLDAGEDTDTQYF
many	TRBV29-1	CSVERTGANVLTF
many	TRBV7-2	CASSLGGPTDTQYF